These 3 T cell receptor beta chains came from one sample sequenced in a study of blood T cells in healthy people across ages. Sample-barcoded 5' priming and a J-beta primer mix drove a second PCR of roughly 7 to 11 cycles. MiXCR was run by TCRdb on the 5' RACE reads, yielding one entry per CDR3 protein. Here the sample spans under 2 million distinct CDR3 sequences, almost 35% being singletons. The sequencing input was blood. Every receptor here comes from a woman under 40 in good health.

This clonotype was found once. A read error is possible here, since a much larger clone lies one base away. J is TRBJ2-5 and V is TRBV4-1, with 10 bases aligning to TRBD1. The germline CDR1 and CDR2 sequences are MGHRA and YSYEKL. The CDR3 sequence is 14 residues long. CDR3 region: CASSRGTGEEPQYF. The CDR3 DNA reads TGCGCCAGCAGCCGGGGGACAGGGGAAGAGCCCCAGTACTTC.

This clonotype has just a few counts. The chain recombines TRBV29-1 with TRBJ1-1; 7 nucleotides match TRBD1. The CDR3 contains 16 residues. Germline CDR1 and CDR2: SQVTM and ANQGSEA. After removal of 4 bases from V and 8 bases from J, the junction contained 19 bases not matched to a gene. The CDR3 sequence is CSVGPRGGSPPTEAFF. Here the CDR3 DNA reads TGCAGCGTTGGGCCCAGAGGGGGCTCCCCCCCGACAGAAGCTTTCTTT. Full variable domain (missing parts from reference TRBV29-1 and TRBJ1-1): SAVISQKPSRDICQRGTSLTIQCQVDSQVTMMFWYRQQPGQSLTLIATANQGSEATYESGFVIDKFPISRPNLTFSTLTVSNMSPEDSSIYLCSVGPRGGSPPTEAFFGQGTRLTVV.

The rearrangement uses TRBV27 and TRBJ2-7; D may correspond to TRBD1 or TRBD2 (6 bases each). CDR3 length: 16 amino acids. Trimming pared 5 bases from V and 6 bases from J, leaving 23 bases between. Germline loops: CDR1 MNHEY, CDR2 SMNVEV (reference sequence). This chain's CDR3 is CASSPTEGRGKPEQYF. CDR3 nucleotide sequence: TGTGCCAGCAGTCCCACGGAGGGCAGGGGAAAGCCCGAGCAGTACTTC.